In this sample, the clone carrying this T cell receptor beta chain turned up many times. This record belongs to a study of Graves' ophthalmopathy and Graves' hyperthyroidism. Among the exclusions were patients with other autoimmune diseases, uncontrolled infections, pregnancy or lactation. TCR beta CDR3 amplification used RNA transcripts. HTBI primers were used in a first-round RT-PCR, which preceded a second-round multiplex PCR. TCRdb called the multiplex PCR reads again in MiXCR, with one record for every CDR3 protein. This table has 200,000 to 250,000 distinct CDR3 sequences, roughly 21% appearing once. CDR1 and CDR2 (germline): MNHNS, SASEGT. The ends lost 6 bases at V and 5 bases at J; junction bases unmatched: 5. There are 15 residues in the CDR3.

The V gene is TRBV6-1, the J gene TRBJ2-2; 11 nucleotides line up with TRBD2. The material sequenced was peripheral blood. The sequence derives from a woman aged 45-60 years with Graves' ophthalmopathy. The CDR3 loop is CASRLAGVMTGELFF. The DNA for the CDR3 is TGTGCCAGCAGACTAGCGGGAGTGATGACCGGGGAGCTGTTTTTT.